This T cell receptor beta chain was sequenced for a study of T cells after yellow fever vaccination. From the 5' RACE reads, TCRdb called clonotypes with MiXCR, one entry per CDR3 protein. Of some 600,000 distinct CDR3 sequences detected, 9% to 15% appear once; the ten largest clones hold approximately 15%. This clonotype appeared a few times. Source: PBMCs, taken on the day of the yellow fever booster vaccination. This receptor was taken from a young man who received the YFV17D yellow fever vaccine.

The CDR3 region is CSARLAGGTGQKLFF. As DNA, the CDR3 is TGCAGTGCTAGACTAGCGGGAGGGACAGGGCAGAAGCTGTTTTTT. J is TRBJ2-2 and V is TRBV20-1, with 12 bases lining up with TRBD2. This CDR3 comprises 15 residues. With 2 bases clipped from V and 12 bases from J, the junction kept 10 bases outside the gene matches. Per germline, CDR1 DFQATT and CDR2 SNEGSKA (reference sequence).